This TCR beta chain was recorded in a study of response to subunit inactivated influenza vaccine (dated by TCRdb to between 2018 and 2020). Broadly, across the study: To follow how T cells responded to a trivalent subunit inactivated influenza vaccine, the researchers relied on deep quantitative profiling of the T cell receptor repertoire. The investigation overall reported the following: It was suggested by the authors that each seasonal influenza vaccination may recruit only a limited number of new T cells.

The library was built by means of RT-PCR. Reads for this sample came from an Illumina HiSeq 2500. TCRdb handled the public reads itself, with Q25 trimming in fastp and clone calling in MiXCR, and kept productive beta chains. Each record represents a unique CDR3 protein, reported with the most common genes and DNA among its rows. The table for this sample lists about 520,000 distinct CDR3 sequences; about 7.2% of them were counted only once. Clones ranked in the top ten supply around 13% of the sample. This clonotype was seen repeatedly, ten times or more. The antigen it recognizes is unknown. No qualities accompany the bases; no much larger clone lies one base away. The origin of this receptor is a man between 50 and 75 years old who received an inactivated influenza vaccine. Donor details come from another sample of the same person, matched by shared clones. This specimen was PBMCs from blood, taken around 25 months after vaccination.

The DNA is as follows: TGTGCCAGCAGCCCTTTCAATGAGCAGTTCTTC. Its translation is CASSPFNEQFF. Rearrangement joined TRBV12-3 or TRBV12-4 to TRBJ2-1, with the D segment identity uncertain. Measured from the cysteine to the phenylalanine, the CDR3 is 11 residues long. The sequence is cut down to CDR3 DNA, 33 bases in frame from base 1. Trimming at the junction amounts to 6 bases on V and 6 bases on J, and the germline ends lie 6 bases apart.